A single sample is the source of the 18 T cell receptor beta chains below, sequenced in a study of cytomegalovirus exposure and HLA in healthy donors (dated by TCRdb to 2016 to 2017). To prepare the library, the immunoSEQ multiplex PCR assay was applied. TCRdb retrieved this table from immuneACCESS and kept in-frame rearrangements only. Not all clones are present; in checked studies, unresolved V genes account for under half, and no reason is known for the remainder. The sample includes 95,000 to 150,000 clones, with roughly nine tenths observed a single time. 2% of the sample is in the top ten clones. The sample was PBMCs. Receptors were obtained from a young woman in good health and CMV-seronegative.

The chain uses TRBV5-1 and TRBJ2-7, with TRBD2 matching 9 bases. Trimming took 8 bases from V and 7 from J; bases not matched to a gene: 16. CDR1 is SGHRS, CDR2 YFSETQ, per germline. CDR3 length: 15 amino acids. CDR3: CASSTWPSGTREQYF. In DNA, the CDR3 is TGCGCCAGTAGTACATGGCCTAGCGGGACCAGGGAGCAGTACTTC.

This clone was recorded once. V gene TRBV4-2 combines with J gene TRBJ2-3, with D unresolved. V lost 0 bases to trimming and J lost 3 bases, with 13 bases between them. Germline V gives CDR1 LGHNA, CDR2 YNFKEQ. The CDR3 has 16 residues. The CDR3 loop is CASSQENPPFTDTQYF. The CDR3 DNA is TGTGCCAGCAGCCAAGAAAATCCCCCCTTTACAGATACGCAGTATTTT.

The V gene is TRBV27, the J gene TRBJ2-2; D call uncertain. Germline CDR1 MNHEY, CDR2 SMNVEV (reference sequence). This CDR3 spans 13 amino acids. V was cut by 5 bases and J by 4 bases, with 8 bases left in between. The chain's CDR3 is CASSRTITGELFF. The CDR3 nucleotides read TGTGCCAGCAGTAGAACAATCACCGGGGAGCTGTTTTTT.

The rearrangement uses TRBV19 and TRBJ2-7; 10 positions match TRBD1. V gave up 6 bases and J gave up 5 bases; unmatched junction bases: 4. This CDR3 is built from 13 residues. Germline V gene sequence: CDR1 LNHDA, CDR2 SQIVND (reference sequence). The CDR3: CASRGQGTHEQYF. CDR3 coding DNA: TGTGCCAGTAGGGGACAGGGGACCCACGAGCAGTACTTC. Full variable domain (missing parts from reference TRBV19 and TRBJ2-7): DGGITQSPKYLFRKEGQNVTLSCEQNLNHDAMYWYRQDPGQGLRLIYYSQIVNDFQKGDIAEGYSVSREKKESFPLTVTSAQKNPTAFYLCASRGQGTHEQYFGPGTRLTVT.

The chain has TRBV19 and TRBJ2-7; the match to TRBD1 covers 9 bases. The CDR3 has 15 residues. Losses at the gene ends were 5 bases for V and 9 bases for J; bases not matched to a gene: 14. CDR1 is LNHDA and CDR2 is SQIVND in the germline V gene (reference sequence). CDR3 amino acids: CASSYTGTGSHPQYF. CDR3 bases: TGTGCCAGTAGTTACACCGGGACAGGGAGTCACCCGCAGTACTTC.

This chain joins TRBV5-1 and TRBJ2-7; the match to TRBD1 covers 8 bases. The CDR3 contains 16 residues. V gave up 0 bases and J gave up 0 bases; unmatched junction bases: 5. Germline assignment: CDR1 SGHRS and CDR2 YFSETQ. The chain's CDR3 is CASSLGGTGISYEQYF. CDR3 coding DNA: TGCGCCAGCAGCTTGGGTGGGACAGGCATCTCCTACGAGCAGTACTTC.

The CDR3 DNA sequence: TGTGCCACCAGCAGGAGGACAGGGGCCTATGGCTACACCTTC. As protein: CATSRRTGAYGYTF. The J gene is TRBJ1-2, the V gene TRBV15; TRBD1 aligns across 9 bases. The CDR3 has 14 residues. CDR1 is LNHNV and CDR2 is YYDKDF in the germline V gene (reference sequence). Unmatched junction bases numbered 3, after V lost 3 bases and J lost 4 bases. Drawing the rest from reference TRBV15 and TRBJ1-2, the complete variable domain is DAMVIQNPRYQVTQFGKPVTLSCSQTLNHNVMYWYQQKSSQAPKLLFHYYDKDFNNEADTPDNFQSRRPNTSFCFLDIRSPGLGDTAMYLCATSRRTGAYGYTFGSGTRLTVV.

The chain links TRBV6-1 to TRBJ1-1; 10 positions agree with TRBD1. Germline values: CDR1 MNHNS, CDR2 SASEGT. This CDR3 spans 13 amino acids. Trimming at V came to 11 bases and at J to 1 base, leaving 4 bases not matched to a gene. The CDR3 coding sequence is TGTGCCGGAAGGACAGGGGGGAACACTGAAGCTTTCTTT. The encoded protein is CAGRTGGNTEAFF.

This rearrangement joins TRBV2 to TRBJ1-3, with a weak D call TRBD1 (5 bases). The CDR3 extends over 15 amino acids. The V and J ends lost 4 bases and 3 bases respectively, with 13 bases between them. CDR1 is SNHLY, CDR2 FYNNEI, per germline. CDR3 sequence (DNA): TGTGCCAGCAGTGTAGGACATTTAGGTGGAAACACCATATATTTT. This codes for CASSVGHLGGNTIYF.

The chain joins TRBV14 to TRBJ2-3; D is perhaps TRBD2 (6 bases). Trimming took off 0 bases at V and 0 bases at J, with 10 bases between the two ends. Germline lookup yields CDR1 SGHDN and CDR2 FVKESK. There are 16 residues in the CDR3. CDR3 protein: CASSQDASGSTDTQYF. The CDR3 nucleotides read TGTGCCAGCAGCCAAGACGCAAGCGGGAGCACAGATACGCAGTATTTT.

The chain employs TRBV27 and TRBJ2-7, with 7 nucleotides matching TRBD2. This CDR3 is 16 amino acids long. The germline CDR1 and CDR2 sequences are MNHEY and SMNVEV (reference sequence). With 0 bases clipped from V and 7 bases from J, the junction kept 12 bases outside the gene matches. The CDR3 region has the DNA TGTGCCAGCAGTTTATCCCGTGGGGGGGGTCTAAGGGAGCAGTACTTC. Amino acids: CASSLSRGGGLREQYF.

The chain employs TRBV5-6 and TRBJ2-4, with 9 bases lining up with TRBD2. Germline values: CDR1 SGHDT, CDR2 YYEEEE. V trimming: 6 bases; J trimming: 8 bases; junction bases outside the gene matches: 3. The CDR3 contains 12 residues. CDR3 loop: CASKRGADIQYF. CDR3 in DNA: TGTGCCAGCAAGCGGGGGGCAGACATTCAGTACTTC.

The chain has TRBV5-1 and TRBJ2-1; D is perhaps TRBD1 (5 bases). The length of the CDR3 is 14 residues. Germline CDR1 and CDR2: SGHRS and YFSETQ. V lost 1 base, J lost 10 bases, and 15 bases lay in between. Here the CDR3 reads CASSLMMGHYEQFF. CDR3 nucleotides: TGCGCCAGCAGCTTGATGATGGGGCACTACGAGCAGTTCTTC.

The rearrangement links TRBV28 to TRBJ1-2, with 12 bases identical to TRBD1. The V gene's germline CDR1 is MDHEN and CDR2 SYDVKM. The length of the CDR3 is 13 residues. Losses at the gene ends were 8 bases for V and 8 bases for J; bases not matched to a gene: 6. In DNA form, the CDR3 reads TGTGCCAGCTGGGACAGGGGGCCTACCGGCTACACCTTC. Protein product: CASWDRGPTGYTF.

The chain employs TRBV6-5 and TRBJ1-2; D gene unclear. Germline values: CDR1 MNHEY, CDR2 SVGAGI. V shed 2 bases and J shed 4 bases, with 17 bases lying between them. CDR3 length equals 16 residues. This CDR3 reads CASSYRPGGESYGYTF. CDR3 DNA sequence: TGTGCCAGCAGTTACAGGCCAGGCGGGGAGTCCTATGGCTACACCTTC.

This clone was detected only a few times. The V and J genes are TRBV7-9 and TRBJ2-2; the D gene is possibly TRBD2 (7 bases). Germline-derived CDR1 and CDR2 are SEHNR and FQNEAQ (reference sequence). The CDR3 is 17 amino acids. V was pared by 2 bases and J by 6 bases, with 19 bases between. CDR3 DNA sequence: TGTGCCAGCAGCTTACCGCCATGGGCGGGGGCCGCCGGGGAGCTGTTTTTT. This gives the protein CASSLPPWAGAAGELFF.

CDR3 nucleotides: TGTGCCAGCAGTGAAGAACGGGCGGGAGGGCCGGAGACCCAGTACTTC. As protein: CASSEERAGGPETQYF. This rearrangement joins TRBV6-1 to TRBJ2-5; TRBD2 aligns across 9 bases. The CDR3 runs to 16 residues. V lost 1 base, J lost 5 bases, and 8 bases stayed unmatched. In germline, CDR1 is MNHNS, CDR2 SASEGT.

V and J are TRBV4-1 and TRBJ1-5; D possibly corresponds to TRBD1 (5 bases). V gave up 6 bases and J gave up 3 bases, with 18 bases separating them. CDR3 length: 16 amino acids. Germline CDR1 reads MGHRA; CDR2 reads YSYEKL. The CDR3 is CASSPRPTGNNQPQHF. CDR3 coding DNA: TGCGCCAGCAGTCCCAGGCCTACAGGTAACAATCAGCCCCAGCATTTT.